This TCR beta chain was found in a study of T cell responses to AZD1222 COVID-19 vaccine. About this clone: Antigen specificity is unknown.

Whole-study findings and limits: In all cases, repertoires were sampled only after the peak T cell response. Recipients of two AZD1222 doses showed rising Spike-specific TCR breadth and depth.

The assay was immunoSEQ multiplex PCR, and TCRdb's table has in-frame clones only and misses some. The sample yields around 190,000 clones, more than 85% seen once. This CDR3 region has 12 residues. Trimming stripped 1 base from V and 15 bases from J, with 12 bases between. The germline gives CDR1 LNHDA, CDR2 SQIVND (reference sequence). The rearrangement joins TRBV19 to TRBJ1-4; no reliable D call. The sequence was collected from an adult who received the AZD1222 COVID-19 vaccine. Sequenced material: peripheral blood, taken 28 days after the second AZD1222 dose. The CDR3 spells CASSIAPGRLFF. The DNA for the CDR3 is TGTGCCAGTAGTATAGCCCCAGGAAGGTTGTTTTTT. Drawing the rest from reference TRBV19 and TRBJ1-4, the complete variable domain is DGGITQSPKYLFRKEGQNVTLSCEQNLNHDAMYWYRQDPGQGLRLIYYSQIVNDFQKGDIAEGYSVSREKKESFPLTVTSAQKNPTAFYLCASSIAPGRLFFGSGTQLSVL.